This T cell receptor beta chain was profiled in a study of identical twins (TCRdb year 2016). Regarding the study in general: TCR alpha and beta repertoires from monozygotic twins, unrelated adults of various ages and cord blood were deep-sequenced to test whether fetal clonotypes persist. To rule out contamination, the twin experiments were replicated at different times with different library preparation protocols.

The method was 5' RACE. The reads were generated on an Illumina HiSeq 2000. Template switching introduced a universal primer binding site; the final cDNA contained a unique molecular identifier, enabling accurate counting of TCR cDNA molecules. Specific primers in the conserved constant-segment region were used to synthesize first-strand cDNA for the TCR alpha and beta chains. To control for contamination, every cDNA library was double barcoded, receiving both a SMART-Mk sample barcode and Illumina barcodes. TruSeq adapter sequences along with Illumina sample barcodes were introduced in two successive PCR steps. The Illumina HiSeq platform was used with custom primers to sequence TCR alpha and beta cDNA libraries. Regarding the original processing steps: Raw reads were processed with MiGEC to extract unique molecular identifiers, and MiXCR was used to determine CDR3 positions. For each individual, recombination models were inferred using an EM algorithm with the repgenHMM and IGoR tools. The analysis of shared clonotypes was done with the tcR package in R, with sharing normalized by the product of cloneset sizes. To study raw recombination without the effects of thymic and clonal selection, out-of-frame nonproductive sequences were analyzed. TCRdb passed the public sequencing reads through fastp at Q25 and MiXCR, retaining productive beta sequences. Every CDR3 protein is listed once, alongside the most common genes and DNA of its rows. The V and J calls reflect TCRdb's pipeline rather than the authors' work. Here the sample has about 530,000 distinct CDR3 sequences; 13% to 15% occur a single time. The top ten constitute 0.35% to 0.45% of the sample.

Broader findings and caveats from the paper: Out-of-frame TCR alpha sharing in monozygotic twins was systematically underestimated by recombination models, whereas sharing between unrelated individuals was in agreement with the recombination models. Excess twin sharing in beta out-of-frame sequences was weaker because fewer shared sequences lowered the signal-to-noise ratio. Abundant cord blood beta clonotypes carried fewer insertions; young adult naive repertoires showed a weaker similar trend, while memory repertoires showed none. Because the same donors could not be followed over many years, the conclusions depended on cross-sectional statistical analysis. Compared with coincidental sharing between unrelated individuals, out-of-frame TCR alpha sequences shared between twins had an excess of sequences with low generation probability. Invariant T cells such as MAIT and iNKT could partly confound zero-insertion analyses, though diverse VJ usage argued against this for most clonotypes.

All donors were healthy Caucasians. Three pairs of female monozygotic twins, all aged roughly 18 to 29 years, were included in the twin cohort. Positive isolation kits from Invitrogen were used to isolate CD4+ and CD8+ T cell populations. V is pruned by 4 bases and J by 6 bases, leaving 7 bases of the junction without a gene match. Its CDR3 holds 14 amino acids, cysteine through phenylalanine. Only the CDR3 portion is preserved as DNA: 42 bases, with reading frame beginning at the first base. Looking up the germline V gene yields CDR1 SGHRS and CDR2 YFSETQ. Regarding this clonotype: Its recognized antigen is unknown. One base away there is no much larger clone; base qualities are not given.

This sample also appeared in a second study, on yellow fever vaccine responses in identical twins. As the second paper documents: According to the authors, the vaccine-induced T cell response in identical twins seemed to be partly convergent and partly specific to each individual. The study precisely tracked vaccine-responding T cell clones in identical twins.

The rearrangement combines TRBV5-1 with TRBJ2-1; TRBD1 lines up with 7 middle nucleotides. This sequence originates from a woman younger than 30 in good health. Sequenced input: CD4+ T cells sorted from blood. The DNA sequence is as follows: TGCGCCAGCAGCACCGAGACAGGGTCCAATGAGCAGTTCTTC. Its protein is CASSTETGSNEQFF. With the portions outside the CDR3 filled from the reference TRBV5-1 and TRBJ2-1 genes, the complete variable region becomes KAGVTQTPRYLIKTRGQQVTLSCSPISGHRSVSWYQQTPGQGLQFLFEYFSETQRNKGNFPGRFSGRQFSNSRSEMNVSTLELGDSALYLCASSTETGSNEQFFGPGTRLTVL.